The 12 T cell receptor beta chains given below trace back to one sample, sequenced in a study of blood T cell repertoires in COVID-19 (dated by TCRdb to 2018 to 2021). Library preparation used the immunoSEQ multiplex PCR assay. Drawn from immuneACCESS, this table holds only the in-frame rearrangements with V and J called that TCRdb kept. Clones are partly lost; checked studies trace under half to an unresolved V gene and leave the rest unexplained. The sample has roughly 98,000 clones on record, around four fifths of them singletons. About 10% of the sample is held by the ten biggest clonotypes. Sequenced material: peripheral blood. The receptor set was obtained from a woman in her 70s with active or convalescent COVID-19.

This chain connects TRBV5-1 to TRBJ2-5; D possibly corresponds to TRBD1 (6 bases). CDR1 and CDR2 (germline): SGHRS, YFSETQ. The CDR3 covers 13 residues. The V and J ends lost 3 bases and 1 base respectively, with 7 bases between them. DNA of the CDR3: TGCGCCAGCAGCTGGGACACCCAAGAGACCCAGTACTTC. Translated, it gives CASSWDTQETQYF.

For the CDR3, the DNA is TGTGCCAGCAGGCGGGACAGGGAATATAATTCACCCCTCCACTTT. As protein: CASRRDREYNSPLHF. The V gene is TRBV2, the J gene TRBJ1-6; 9 bases are shared with TRBD1. Germline CDR1 is SNHLY and CDR2 is FYNNEI. V was pared by 6 bases and J by 4 bases, with 4 bases of the junction left unmatched. The CDR3 covers 15 residues. Variable domain in full (rest from reference TRBV2 and TRBJ1-6): EPEVTQTPSHQVTQMGQEVILRCVPISNHLYFYWYRQILGQKVEFLVSFYNNEISEKSEIFDDQFSVERPDGSNFTLKIRSTKLEDSAMYFCASRRDREYNSPLHFGNGTRLTVT.

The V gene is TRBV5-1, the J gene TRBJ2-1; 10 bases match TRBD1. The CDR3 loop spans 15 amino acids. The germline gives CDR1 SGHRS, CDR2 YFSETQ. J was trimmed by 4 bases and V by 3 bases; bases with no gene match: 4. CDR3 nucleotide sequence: TGCGCCAGCAGCTCCGGGACAGGGGAATACAATGAGCAGTTCTTC. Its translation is CASSSGTGEYNEQFF.

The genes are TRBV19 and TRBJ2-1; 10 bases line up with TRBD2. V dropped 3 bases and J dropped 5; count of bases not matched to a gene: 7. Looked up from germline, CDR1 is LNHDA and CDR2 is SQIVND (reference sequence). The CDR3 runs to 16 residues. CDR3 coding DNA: TGTGCCAGTAGTATCCCCCAGCGGGGGGGTGACAATGAGCAGTTCTTC. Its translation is CASSIPQRGGDNEQFF.

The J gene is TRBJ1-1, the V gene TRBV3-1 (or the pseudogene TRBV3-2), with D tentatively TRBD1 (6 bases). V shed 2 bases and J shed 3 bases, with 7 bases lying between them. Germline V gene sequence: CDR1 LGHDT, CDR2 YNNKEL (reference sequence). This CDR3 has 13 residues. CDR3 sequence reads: CASSQQGYTEAFF. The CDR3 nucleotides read TGTGCCAGCAGCCAACAGGGGTACACTGAAGCTTTCTTT.

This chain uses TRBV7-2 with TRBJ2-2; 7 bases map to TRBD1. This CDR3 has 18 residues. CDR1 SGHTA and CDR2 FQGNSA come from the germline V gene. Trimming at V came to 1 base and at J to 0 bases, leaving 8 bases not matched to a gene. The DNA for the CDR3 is TGTGCCAGCAGCTTAGTAGGGGACAGTTTCGCGAACACCGGGGAGCTGTTTTTT. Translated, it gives CASSLVGDSFANTGELFF.

The CDR3, as DNA: TGTGCCACCAGCTACTCCCGGGCGGGTATCCAAGAGACCCAGTACTTC. This translates into CATSYSRAGIQETQYF. The chain recombines TRBV15 with TRBJ2-5; D is possibly TRBD2 (5 bases). The V gene lost 5 bases and the J gene lost 1 base, with 17 bases spanning the gap. Germline V lookup: CDR1 LNHNV, CDR2 YYDKDF (reference sequence). The CDR3 has 16 residues. The full variable domain, in which reference TRBV15 and TRBJ2-5 provide the parts outside the CDR3, is DAMVIQNPRYQVTQFGKPVTLSCSQTLNHNVMYWYQQKSSQAPKLLFHYYDKDFNNEADTPDNFQSRRPNTSFCFLDIRSPGLGDTAMYLCATSYSRAGIQETQYFGPGTRLLVL.

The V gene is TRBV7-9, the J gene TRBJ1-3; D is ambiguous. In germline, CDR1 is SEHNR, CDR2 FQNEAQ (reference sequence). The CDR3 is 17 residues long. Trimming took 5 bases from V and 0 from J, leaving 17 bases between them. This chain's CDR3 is CASSPSSAAFSGNTIYF. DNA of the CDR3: TGTGCCAGCAGCCCCTCATCAGCGGCGTTCTCTGGAAACACCATATATTTT.

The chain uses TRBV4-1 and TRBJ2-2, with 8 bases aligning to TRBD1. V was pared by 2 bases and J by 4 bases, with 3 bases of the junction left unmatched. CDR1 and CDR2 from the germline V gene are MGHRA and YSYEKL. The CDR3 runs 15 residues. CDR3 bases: TGCGCCAGCAGCCAACAACAGGGGGGCACCGGGGAGCTGTTTTTT. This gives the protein CASSQQQGGTGELFF.

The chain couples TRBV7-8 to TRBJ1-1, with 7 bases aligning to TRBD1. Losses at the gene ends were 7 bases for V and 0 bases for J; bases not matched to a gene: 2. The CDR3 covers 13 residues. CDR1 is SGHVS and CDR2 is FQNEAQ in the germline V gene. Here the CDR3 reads CASTQGVNTEAFF. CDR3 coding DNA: TGTGCCAGCACCCAGGGGGTGAACACTGAAGCTTTCTTT.

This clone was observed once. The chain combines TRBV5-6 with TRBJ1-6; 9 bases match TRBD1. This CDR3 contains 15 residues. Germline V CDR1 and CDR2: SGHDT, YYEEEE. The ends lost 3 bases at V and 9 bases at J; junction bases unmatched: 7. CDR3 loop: CASSSGQGMSSPLHF. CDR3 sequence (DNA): TGTGCCAGCAGCTCGGGACAGGGAATGAGTTCACCCCTCCACTTT.

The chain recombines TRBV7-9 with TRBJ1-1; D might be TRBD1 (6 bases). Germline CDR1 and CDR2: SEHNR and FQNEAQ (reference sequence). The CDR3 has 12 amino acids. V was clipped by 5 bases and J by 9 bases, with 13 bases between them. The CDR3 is CASSQDSFKAFF. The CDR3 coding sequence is TGTGCCAGCAGCCAGGACAGTTTCAAAGCTTTCTTT.